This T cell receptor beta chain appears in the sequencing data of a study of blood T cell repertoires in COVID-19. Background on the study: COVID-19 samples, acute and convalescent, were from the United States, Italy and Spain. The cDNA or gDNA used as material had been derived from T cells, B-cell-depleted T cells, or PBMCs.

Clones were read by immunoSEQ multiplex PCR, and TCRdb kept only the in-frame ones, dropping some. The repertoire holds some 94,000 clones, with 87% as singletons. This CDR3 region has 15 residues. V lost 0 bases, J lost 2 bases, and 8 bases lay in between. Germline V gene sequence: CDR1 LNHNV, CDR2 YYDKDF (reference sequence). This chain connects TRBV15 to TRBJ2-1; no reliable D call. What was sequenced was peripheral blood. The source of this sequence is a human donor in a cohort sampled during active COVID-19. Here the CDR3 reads CATSRDTSPYNEQFF. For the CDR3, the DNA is TGTGCCACCAGCAGAGATACGAGCCCCTACAATGAGCAGTTCTTC.